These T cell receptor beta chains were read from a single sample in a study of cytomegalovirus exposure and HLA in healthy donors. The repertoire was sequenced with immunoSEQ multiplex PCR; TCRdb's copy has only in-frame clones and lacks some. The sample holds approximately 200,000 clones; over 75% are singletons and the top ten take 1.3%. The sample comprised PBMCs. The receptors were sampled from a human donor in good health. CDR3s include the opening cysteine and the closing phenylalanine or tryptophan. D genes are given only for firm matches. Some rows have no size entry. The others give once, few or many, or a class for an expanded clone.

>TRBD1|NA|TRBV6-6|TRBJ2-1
CASSYSTGLNEQFF
TGTGCCAGCAGTTACTCGACAGGGTTGAATGAGCAGTTCTTC
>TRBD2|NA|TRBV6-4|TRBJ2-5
CASSDWGLAGRQETQYF
TGTGCCAGCAGCGACTGGGGACTAGCGGGACGCCAAGAGACCCAGTACTTC
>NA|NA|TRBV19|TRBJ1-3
CASPSGVGNTIYF
TGTGCCAGCCCGTCGGGGGTCGGAAACACCATATATTTT
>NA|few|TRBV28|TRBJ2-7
CASSSGWGTYEQYF
TGTGCCAGCAGCAGCGGTTGGGGAACCTACGAGCAGTACTTC
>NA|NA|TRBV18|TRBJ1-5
CASSPGAGGQPQHF
TGTGCCAGCTCACCAGGGGCCGGGGGTCAGCCCCAGCATTTT
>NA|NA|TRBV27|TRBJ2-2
CASSSRKTASFAGELFF
TGTGCCAGCAGTTCACGGAAGACAGCTTCGTTCGCCGGGGAGCTGTTTTTT
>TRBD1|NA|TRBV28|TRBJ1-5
CASSPGTGGQPQHF
TGTGCCAGCAGCCCGGGGACAGGGGGTCAGCCCCAGCATTTT
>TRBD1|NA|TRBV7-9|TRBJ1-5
CASSRRTGGFQPQHF
TGTGCCAGCAGCCGCAGGACAGGGGGCTTTCAGCCCCAGCATTTT
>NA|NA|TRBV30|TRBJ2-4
CAWSVGGVAKNIQYF
TGTGCCTGGAGTGTAGGTGGAGTGGCCAAAAACATTCAGTACTTC
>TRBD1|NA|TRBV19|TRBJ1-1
CASRKGQRNTEAFF
TGTGCCAGTAGGAAGGGACAGCGAAACACTGAAGCTTTCTTT
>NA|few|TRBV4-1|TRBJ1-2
CASSLSLGRYGYTF
TGCGCCAGCAGCTTATCTCTTGGGAGGTATGGCTACACCTTC
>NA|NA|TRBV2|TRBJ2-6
CASSEARLVDTGANVLTF
TGTGCCAGCAGTGAAGCGCGTTTGGTAGATACTGGGGCCAACGTCCTGACTTTC
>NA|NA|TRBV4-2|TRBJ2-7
CASSQDRSEGYEQYF
TGTGCCAGCAGCCAAGATCGCAGTGAGGGCTACGAGCAGTACTTC
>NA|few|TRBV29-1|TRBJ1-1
CSVETGRNTEAFF
TGCAGCGTTGAAACAGGGCGGAACACTGAAGCTTTCTTT
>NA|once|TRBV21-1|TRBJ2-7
CATPLTYQVSYEQYF
TGTGCCACCCCTCTAACATACCAGGTCAGTTACGAGCAGTACTTC
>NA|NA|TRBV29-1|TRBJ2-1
CSVSSSSSYNEQFF
TGCAGCGTATCCTCTTCGTCCTCCTACAATGAGCAGTTCTTC
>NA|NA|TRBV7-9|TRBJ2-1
CASSFSEVRGNEQFF
TGTGCCAGCAGCTTTTCTGAGGTACGAGGGAATGAGCAGTTCTTC
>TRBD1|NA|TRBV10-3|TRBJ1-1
CAIRRQGMNTEAFF
TGTGCCATCAGGCGACAGGGCATGAACACTGAAGCTTTCTTT
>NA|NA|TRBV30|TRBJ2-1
CAWSVRGMSYNEQFF
TGTGCCTGGAGTGTAAGGGGAATGTCCTACAATGAGCAGTTCTTC
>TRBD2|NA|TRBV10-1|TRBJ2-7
CASSSTSGVTYEQYF
TGCGCCAGCAGTTCCACTAGCGGGGTTACCTACGAGCAGTACTTC
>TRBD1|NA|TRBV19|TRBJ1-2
CASSTPGTGFYGYTF
TGTGCCAGTAGTACACCCGGGACAGGGTTTTACGGCTACACCTTC
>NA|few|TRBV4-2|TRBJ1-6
CASSQETQRAANNSPLHF
TGTGCCAGCAGCCAAGAAACGCAGAGGGCAGCCAATAATTCACCCCTCCACTTT
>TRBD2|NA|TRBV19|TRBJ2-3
CASSPGLGPRDTQYF
TGTGCCAGTAGTCCGGGACTAGGCCCACGTGATACGCAGTATTTT
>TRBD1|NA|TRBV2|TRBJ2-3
CASSSGTGLADTQYF
TGTGCCAGCAGTTCCGGGACAGGGTTGGCAGATACGCAGTATTTT
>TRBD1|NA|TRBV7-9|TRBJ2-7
CASSSRVTGGEQYF
TGTGCCAGCAGCTCCAGGGTTACAGGGGGCGAGCAGTACTTC
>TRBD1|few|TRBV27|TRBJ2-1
CASSSFWTGLWGDNEQFF
TGTGCCAGCAGTTCCTTCTGGACAGGGCTGTGGGGGGATAATGAGCAGTTCTTC
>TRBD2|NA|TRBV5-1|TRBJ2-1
CASSLGSGRAFEQFF
TGCGCCAGCAGCTTGGGTAGCGGGAGGGCCTTTGAGCAGTTCTTC
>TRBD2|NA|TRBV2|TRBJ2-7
CASSESGRGGEQYF
TGTGCCAGCAGTGAAAGCGGGAGGGGTGGGGAGCAGTACTTC
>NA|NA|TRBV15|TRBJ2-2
CATSRGGSPGELFF
TGTGCCACCAGCAGAGGCGGAAGCCCCGGGGAGCTGTTTTTT
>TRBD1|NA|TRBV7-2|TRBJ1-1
CASSWTGTEAFF
TGTGCCAGCAGCTGGACAGGGACTGAAGCTTTCTTT
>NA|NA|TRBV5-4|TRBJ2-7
CASSFNNGPFSYEQYF
TGTGCCAGCAGCTTTAACAATGGGCCGTTCTCCTACGAGCAGTACTTC
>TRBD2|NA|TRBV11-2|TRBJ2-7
CASSPFELAGAYEQYF
TGTGCCAGCAGCCCGTTCGAACTAGCGGGAGCCTACGAGCAGTACTTC
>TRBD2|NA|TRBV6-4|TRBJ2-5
CASSTSGGGQETQYF
TGTGCCAGCAGTACTAGCGGAGGGGGGCAAGAGACCCAGTACTTC
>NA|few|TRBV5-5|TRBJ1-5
CASSLDTVQPQHF
TGTGCCAGCAGCTTGGACACAGTTCAGCCCCAGCATTTT
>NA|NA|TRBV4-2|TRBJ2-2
CASSQDMGVGTITGELFF
TGTGCCAGCAGCCAAGATATGGGGGTCGGGACAATCACCGGGGAGCTGTTTTTT
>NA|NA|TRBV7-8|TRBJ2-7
CASSLGLWDTDSYEQYF
TGTGCCAGCAGCTTAGGGTTGTGGGACACAGATTCCTACGAGCAGTACTTC
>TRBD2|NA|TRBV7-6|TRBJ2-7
CASSYGLASYEQYF
TGTGCCAGCAGCTATGGACTAGCGTCTTACGAGCAGTACTTC
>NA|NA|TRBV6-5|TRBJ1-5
CASRSVSGNQPQHF
TGTGCCAGCAGGTCGGTTTCGGGCAATCAGCCCCAGCATTTT
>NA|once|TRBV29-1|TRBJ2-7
CSPSPGEQYF
TGCAGCCCCTCCCCGGGCGAGCAGTACTTC
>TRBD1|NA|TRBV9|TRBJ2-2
CASSVGTGGNTGELFF
TGTGCCAGCAGCGTAGGTACAGGGGGAAACACCGGGGAGCTGTTTTTT
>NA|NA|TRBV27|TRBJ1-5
CASSLVYGGVSNQPQHF
TGTGCCAGCAGTTTAGTATACGGCGGGGTCAGCAATCAGCCCCAGCATTTT
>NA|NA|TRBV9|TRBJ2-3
CASSVGGTADTQYF
TGTGCCAGCAGCGTCGGAGGGACGGCAGATACGCAGTATTTT
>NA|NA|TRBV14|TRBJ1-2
CASSQAGGYGYTF
TGTGCCAGCAGCCAAGCGGGGGGGTATGGCTACACCTTC
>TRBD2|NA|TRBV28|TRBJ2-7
CASSLRREEGEQYF
TGTGCCAGCAGTTTGCGGCGGGAGGAGGGCGAGCAGTACTTC
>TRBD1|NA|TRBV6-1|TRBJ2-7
CASPGTGGTYEQYF
TGTGCCAGCCCCGGGACAGGAGGAACCTACGAGCAGTACTTC
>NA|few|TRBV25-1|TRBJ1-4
CASSAQGSMEKLFF
TGTGCCAGCAGTGCCCAGGGTTCTATGGAAAAACTGTTTTTT
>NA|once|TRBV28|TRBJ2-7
CASRTDGAYEQYF
TGTGCCAGCCGTACCGACGGAGCCTACGAGCAGTACTTC
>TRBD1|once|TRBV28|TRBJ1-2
CASITDRGYGYTF
TGTGCCAGCATAACGGACAGGGGATATGGCTACACCTTC
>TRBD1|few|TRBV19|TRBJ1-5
CASSSRDRGRGQPQHF
TGTGCCAGTAGTAGTCGGGACAGGGGGCGCGGGCAGCCCCAGCATTTT
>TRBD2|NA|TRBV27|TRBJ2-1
CASSFISGPSSYNEQFF
TGTGCCAGCAGTTTCATTAGCGGGCCCAGCTCCTACAATGAGCAGTTCTTC
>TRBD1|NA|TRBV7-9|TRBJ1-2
CASSLGQGGYGYTF
TGTGCCAGCAGCTTAGGACAGGGAGGCTATGGCTACACCTTC
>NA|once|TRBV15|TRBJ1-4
CATSRDLRGGNEKLFF
TGTGCCACCAGCAGAGATCTCCGAGGGGGTAATGAAAAACTGTTTTTT
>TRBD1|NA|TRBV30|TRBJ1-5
CAWSPQGGQPQHF
TGTGCCTGGAGTCCACAGGGGGGACAGCCCCAGCATTTT
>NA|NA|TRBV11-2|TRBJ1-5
CASSLKESNQPQHF
TGTGCCAGCAGCTTAAAAGAGAGCAATCAGCCCCAGCATTTT
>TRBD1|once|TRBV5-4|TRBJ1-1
CASSSQGARTEAFF
TGTGCCAGCAGCTCGCAGGGGGCGAGAACTGAAGCTTTCTTT
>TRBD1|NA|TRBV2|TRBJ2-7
CASSRTGNREQYF
TGTGCCAGCAGTCGGACAGGGAATCGGGAGCAGTACTTC
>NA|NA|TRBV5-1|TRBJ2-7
CASSYSGASSYEQYF
TGCGCCAGCAGCTATAGCGGCGCCAGCTCCTACGAGCAGTACTTC
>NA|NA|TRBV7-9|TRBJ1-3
CASSSRFAGNTIYF
TGTGCCAGCAGCTCCAGGTTTGCTGGAAACACCATATATTTT
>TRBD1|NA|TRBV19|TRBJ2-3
CASSTDREVADTQYF
TGTGCCAGTAGTACCGACAGGGAAGTAGCAGATACGCAGTATTTT